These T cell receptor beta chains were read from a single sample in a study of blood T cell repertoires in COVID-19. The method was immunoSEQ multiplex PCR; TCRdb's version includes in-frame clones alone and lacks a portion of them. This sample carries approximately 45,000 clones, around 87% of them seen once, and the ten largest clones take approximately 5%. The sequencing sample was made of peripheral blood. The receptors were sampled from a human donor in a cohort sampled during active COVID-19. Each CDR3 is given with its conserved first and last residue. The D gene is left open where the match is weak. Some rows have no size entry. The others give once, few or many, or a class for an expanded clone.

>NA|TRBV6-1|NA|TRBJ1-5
CASSEVDRNQPQHF
TGTGCCAGCAGTGAAGTCGACAGAAATCAGCCCCAGCATTTT
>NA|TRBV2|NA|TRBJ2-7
CASSDIYEQYF
TGTGCCAGCAGTGACATTTACGAGCAGTACTTC
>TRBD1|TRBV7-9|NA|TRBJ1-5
CASSLVFGTGVDVSQPQHF
TGTGCCAGCAGCTTAGTCTTCGGTACAGGGGTAGACGTATCCCAGCCCCAGCATTTT
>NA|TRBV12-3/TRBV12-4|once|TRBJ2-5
CASSSGLQETQYF
TGTGCCAGCAGTTCAGGCCTTCAAGAGACCCAGTACTTC
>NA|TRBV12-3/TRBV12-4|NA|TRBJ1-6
CASRWEAESPLHF
TGTGCCAGCAGGTGGGAGGCCGAATCACCCCTCCACTTT
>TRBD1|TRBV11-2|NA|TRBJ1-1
CASSQGTGSYTEAFF
TGTGCCAGCAGCCAAGGGACAGGGTCTTACACTGAAGCTTTCTTT
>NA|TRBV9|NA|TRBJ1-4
CASSADPGLNEKLFF
TGTGCCAGCAGCGCGGACCCGGGACTTAATGAAAAACTGTTTTTT
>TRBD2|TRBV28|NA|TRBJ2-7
CATLGTSGAYEQYF
TGTGCCACCCTGGGAACTAGCGGGGCTTACGAGCAGTACTTC
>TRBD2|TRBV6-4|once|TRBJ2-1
CASSLRGLAGGPYNEQFF
TGTGCCAGCAGTCTCCGCGGACTAGCGGGAGGGCCCTACAATGAGCAGTTCTTC
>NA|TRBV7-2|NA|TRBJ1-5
CASSLGRNQPQHF
TGTGCCAGCAGCTTAGGCAGGAATCAGCCCCAGCATTTT
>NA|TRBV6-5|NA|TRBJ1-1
CASSPGRVEKAFF
TGTGCCAGCAGTCCAGGGAGGGTCGAGAAGGCTTTCTTT
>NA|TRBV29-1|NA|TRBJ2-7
CSVRNQGEQYF
TGCAGCGTTAGGAACCAGGGCGAGCAGTACTTC
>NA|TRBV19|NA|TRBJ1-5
CASSIDPGHSNQPQHF
TGTGCCAGTAGTATAGATCCAGGACATAGCAATCAGCCCCAGCATTTT
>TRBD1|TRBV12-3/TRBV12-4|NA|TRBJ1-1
CASSRDRVTEAFF
TGTGCCAGCAGTCGAGACAGGGTTACTGAAGCTTTCTTT
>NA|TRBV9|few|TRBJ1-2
CASSPDGGHGYTF
TGTGCCAGCAGTCCTGACGGGGGGCATGGCTACACCTTC
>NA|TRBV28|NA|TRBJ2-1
CASSLYYEQFF
TGTGCCAGCAGTTTATACTATGAGCAGTTCTTC
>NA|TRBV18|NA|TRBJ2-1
CASSRTHEQFF
TGTGCCAGCTCACGTACTCATGAGCAGTTCTTC
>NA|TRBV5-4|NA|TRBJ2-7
CASSPGGEPYEQYF
TGTGCCAGCAGCCCCGGCGGAGAGCCCTACGAGCAGTACTTC
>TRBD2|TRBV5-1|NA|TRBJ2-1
CASSLGDSVLAGGLRVNEQFF
TGCGCCAGCAGCTTGGGGGACTCGGTGCTAGCGGGAGGGCTTCGTGTCAATGAGCAGTTCTTC
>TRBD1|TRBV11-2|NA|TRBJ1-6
CASSSTGDSPLHF
TGTGCCAGCAGCAGCACAGGGGACTCGCCCCTCCACTTT
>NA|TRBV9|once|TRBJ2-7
CASSGGERYEQYF
TGTGCCAGCAGCGGGGGGGAGAGGTACGAGCAGTACTTC
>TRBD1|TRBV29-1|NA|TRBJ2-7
CSVDQSGQGLKQYF
TGCAGCGTTGACCAGTCAGGACAGGGTCTCAAGCAGTACTTC
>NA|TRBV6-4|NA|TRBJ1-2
CASSDGGVHGYTF
TGTGCCAGCAGTGACGGGGGGGTTCATGGCTACACCTTC
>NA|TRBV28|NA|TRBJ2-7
CASSLEGVGPATYEQYF
TGTGCCAGCAGTTTAGAGGGAGTCGGGCCTGCCACCTACGAGCAGTACTTC
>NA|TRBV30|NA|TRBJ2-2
CAWDGGVNTGELFF
TGTGCCTGGGATGGGGGCGTGAACACCGGGGAGCTGTTTTTT
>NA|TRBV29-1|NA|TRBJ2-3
CSAGAGSHTDTQYF
TGCAGCGCTGGAGCCGGTTCCCATACAGATACGCAGTATTTT
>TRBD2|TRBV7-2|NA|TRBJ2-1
CASSLLGTSLRNEQFF
TGTGCCAGCAGCTTACTGGGGACTAGTCTTCGCAATGAGCAGTTCTTC
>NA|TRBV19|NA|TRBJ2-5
CASSVGPLGQETQYF
TGTGCCAGTTCCGTGGGGCCCTTGGGGCAGGAGACCCAGTACTTC
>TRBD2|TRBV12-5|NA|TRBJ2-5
CASGFGESGRAQETQYF
TGTGCTAGTGGTTTCGGGGAAAGCGGGAGGGCCCAAGAGACCCAGTACTTC
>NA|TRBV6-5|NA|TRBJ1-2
CASSTRTRYGYTF
TGTGCCAGCAGTACCAGGACAAGATATGGCTACACCTTC
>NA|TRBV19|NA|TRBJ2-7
CASSLRHAYYEQYF
TGTGCCAGTAGTTTAAGACATGCCTACTACGAGCAGTACTTC
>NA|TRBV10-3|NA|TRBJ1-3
CAITGGPGNTIYF
TGTGCCATCACCGGAGGCCCGGGAAACACCATATATTTT
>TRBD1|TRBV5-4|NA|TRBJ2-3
CASSGTGAATQYF
TGTGCCAGCAGCGGGACAGGAGCCGCCACGCAGTATTTT
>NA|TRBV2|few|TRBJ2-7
CASSQKTGIAYEQYF
TGTGCCAGCAGTCAAAAAACAGGTATCGCCTACGAGCAGTACTTC
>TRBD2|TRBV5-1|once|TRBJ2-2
CASSTRTGTSDPGELFF
TGCGCCAGCAGCACCCGAACCGGGACTAGCGACCCCGGGGAGCTGTTTTTT
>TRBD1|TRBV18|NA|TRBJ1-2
CASSPSTGAIYGYTF
TGTGCCAGCTCACCCTCGACAGGGGCGATCTATGGCTACACCTTC
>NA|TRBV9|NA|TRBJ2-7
CASSVETTGIDEQYF
TGTGCCAGCAGCGTAGAGACAACAGGGATCGACGAGCAGTACTTC
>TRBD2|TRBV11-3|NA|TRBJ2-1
CASSSRTSGRDYNEQFF
TGTGCCAGCAGCTCCCGGACTAGCGGGAGGGATTACAATGAGCAGTTCTTC
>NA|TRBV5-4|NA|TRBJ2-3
CASSQQRARTDTQYF
TGTGCCAGCAGCCAACAGCGGGCGCGCACAGATACGCAGTATTTT
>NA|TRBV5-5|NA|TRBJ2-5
CASSPGDGETQYF
TGTGCCAGCAGCCCGGGGGACGGGGAGACCCAGTACTTC
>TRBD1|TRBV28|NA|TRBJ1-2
CASSSGQGKIYGYTF
TGTGCCAGCAGTTCGGGACAGGGGAAGATCTATGGCTACACCTTC
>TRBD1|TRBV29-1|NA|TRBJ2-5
CSALQGAQETQYF
TGCAGCGCTCTACAGGGGGCGCAAGAGACCCAGTACTTC
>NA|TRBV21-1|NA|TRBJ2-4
CASGTLEAKNIQYF
TGTGCCAGCGGAACCTTGGAGGCCAAAAACATTCAGTACTTC
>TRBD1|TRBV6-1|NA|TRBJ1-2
CASSEGTGAYYGYTF
TGTGCCAGCAGTGAAGGGACAGGGGCATACTATGGCTACACCTTC
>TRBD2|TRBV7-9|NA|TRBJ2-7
CASSLVGGPDEQYF
TGTGCCAGCAGCTTAGTGGGAGGGCCGGACGAGCAGTACTTC
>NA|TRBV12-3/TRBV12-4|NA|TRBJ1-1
CASSFRGTEAFF
TGTGCCAGCAGTTTCCGAGGGACTGAAGCTTTCTTT
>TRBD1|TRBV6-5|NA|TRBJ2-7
CASSSPGQGSYEQYF
TGTGCCAGCAGTTCCCCGGGACAGGGTTCCTACGAGCAGTACTTC
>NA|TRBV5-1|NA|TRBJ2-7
CASSSASRNYEQYF
TGCGCCAGCAGCTCCGCGTCCCGAAACTACGAGCAGTACTTC
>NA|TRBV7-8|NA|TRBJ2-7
CASSLLSWGTVTSGPYEQYF
TGTGCCAGCAGCTTACTATCTTGGGGGACTGTCACTTCAGGGCCCTACGAGCAGTACTTC
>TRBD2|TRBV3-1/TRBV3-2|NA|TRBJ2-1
CASSHGGLAGAYNEQFF
TGTGCCAGCAGCCATGGGGGACTAGCGGGAGCCTACAATGAGCAGTTCTTC